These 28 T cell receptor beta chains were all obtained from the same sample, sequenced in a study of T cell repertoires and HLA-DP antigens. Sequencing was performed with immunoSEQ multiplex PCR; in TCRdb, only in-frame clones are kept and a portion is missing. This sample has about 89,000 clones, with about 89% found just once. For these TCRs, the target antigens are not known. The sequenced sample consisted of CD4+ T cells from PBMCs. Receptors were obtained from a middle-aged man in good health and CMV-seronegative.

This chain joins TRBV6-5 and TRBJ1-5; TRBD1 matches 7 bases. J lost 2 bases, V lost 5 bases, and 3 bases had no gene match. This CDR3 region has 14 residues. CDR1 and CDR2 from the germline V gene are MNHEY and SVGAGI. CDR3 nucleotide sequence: TGTGCCAGCAGTGAGGGACAGCGCAATCAGCCCCAGCATTTT. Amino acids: CASSEGQRNQPQHF.

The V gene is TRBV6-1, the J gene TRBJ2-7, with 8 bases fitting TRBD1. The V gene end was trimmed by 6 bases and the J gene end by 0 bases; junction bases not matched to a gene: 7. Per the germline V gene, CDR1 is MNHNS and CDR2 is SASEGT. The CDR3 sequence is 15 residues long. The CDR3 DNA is TGTGCCAGCAGCCCAGGGGGCTTAAGCTCCTACGAGCAGTACTTC. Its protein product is CASSPGGLSSYEQYF.

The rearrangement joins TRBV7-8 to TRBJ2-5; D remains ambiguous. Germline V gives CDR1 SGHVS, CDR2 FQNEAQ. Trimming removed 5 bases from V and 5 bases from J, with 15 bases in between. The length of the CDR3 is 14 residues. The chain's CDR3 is CASSTSVGWETQYF. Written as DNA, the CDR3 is TGTGCCAGCAGCACCTCTGTCGGTTGGGAGACCCAGTACTTC. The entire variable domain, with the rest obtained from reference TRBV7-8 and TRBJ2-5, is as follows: GAGVSQSPRYKVAKRGQDVALRCDPISGHVSLFWYQQALGQGPEFLTYFQNEAQLDKSGLPSDRFFAERPEGSVSTLKIQRTQQEDSAVYLCASSTSVGWETQYFGPGTRLLVL.

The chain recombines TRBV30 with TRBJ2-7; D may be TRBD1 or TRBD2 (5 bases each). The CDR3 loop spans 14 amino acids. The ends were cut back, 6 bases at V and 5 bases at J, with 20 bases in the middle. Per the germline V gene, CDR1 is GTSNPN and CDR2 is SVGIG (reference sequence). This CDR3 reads CACTGWGSVNEQYF. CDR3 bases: TGTGCCTGTACGGGATGGGGGTCCGTCAACGAGCAGTACTTC.

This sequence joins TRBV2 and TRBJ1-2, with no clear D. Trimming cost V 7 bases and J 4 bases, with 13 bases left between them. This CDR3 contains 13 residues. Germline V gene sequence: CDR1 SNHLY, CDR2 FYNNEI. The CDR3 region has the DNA TGTGCCAGCAATGGATATGTGTCCTATGGCTACACCTTC. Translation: CASNGYVSYGYTF.

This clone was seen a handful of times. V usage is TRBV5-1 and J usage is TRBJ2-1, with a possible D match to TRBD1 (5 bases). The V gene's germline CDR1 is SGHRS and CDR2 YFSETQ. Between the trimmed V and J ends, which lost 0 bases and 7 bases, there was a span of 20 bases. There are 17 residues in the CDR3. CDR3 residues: CASSLGGGWGNENEQFF. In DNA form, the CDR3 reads TGCGCCAGCAGCTTGGGCGGTGGGTGGGGCAATGAGAATGAGCAGTTCTTC.

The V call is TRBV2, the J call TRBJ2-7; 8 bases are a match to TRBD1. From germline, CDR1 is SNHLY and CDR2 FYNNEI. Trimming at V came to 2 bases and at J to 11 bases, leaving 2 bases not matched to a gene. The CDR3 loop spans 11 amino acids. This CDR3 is CASSEMDREYF. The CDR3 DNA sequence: TGTGCCAGCAGTGAAATGGACAGGGAGTACTTC.

The CDR3 DNA sequence: TGTGCCAGCAAGGCGGGACTCTTCTATGGCTACACCTTC. It encodes CASKAGLFYGYTF. The V and J genes are TRBV28 and TRBJ1-2; D is perhaps TRBD1 (5 bases). Germline CDR1 MDHEN, CDR2 SYDVKM. This CDR3 spans 13 amino acids. Trimming stripped 7 bases from V and 4 bases from J, with 13 bases between.

CDR3 residues: CASSLTGTGEHYGYTF. The CDR3 nucleotides are TGCGCCAGCAGCCTGACCGGGACAGGGGAGCACTATGGCTACACCTTC. The rearrangement links TRBV5-1 to TRBJ1-2; 10 bases map to TRBD1. The CDR3 sequence is 16 residues long. V shed 4 bases and J 3 bases; nucleotides not matched to a gene: 9. Germline V gene data show CDR1 as SGHRS and CDR2 as YFSETQ. Supplemented by reference TRBV5-1 and TRBJ1-2, the full variable domain reads KAGVTQTPRYLIKTRGQQVTLSCSPISGHRSVSWYQQTPGQGLQFLFEYFSETQRNKGNFPGRFSGRQFSNSRSEMNVSTLELGDSALYLCASSLTGTGEHYGYTFGSGTRLTVV.

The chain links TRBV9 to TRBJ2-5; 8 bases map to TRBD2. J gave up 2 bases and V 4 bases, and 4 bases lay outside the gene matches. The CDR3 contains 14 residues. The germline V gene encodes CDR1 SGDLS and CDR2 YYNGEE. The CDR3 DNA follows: TGTGCCAGCAGCTTCGGACTAGCACAAGAGACCCAGTACTTC. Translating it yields CASSFGLAQETQYF.

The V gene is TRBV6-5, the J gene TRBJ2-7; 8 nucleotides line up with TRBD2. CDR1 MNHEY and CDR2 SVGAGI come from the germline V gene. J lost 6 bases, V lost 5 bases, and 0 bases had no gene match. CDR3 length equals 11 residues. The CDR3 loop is CASSLAGEQYF. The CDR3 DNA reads TGTGCCAGCAGTCTAGCGGGCGAGCAGTACTTC.

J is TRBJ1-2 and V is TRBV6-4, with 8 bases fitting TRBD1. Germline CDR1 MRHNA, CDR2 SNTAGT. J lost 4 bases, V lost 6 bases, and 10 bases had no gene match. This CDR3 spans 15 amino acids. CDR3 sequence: CASSPGQGSPYGYTF. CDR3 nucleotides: TGTGCCAGCAGCCCTGGACAGGGCAGTCCCTATGGCTACACCTTC.

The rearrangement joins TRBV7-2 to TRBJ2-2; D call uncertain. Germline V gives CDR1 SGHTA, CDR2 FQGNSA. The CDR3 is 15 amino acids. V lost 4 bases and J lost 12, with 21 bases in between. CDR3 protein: CASSSNTGPSWKLFF. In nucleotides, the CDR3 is TGTGCCAGCAGCTCAAATACCGGGCCGTCATGGAAGCTGTTTTTT.

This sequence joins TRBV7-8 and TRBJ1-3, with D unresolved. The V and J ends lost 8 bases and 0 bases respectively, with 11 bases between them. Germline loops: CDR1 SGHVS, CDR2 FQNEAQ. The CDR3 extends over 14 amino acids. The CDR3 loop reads CASGQDYSGNTIYF. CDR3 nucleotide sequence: TGTGCCAGCGGTCAGGATTACTCTGGAAACACCATATATTTT.

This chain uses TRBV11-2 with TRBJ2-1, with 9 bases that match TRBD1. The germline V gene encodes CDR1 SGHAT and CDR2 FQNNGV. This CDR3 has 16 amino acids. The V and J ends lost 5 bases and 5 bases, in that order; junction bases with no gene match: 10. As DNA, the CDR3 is TGTGCCAGCAGCAGGATGGGACAGGGCATAAACAATGAGCAGTTCTTC. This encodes CASSRMGQGINNEQFF.

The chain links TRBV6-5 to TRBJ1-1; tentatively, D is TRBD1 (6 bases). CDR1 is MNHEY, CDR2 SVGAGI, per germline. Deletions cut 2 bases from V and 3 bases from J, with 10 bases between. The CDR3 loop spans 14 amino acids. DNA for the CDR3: TGTGCCAGCAGTTACACAGGGACGCACACTGAAGCTTTCTTT. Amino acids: CASSYTGTHTEAFF.

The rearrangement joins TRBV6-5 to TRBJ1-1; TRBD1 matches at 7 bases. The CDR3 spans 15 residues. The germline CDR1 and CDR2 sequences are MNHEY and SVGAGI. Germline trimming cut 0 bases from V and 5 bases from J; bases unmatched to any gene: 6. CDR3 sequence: CASSYSRQGGTEAFF. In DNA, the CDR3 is TGTGCCAGCAGTTACTCGAGACAGGGTGGGACTGAAGCTTTCTTT.

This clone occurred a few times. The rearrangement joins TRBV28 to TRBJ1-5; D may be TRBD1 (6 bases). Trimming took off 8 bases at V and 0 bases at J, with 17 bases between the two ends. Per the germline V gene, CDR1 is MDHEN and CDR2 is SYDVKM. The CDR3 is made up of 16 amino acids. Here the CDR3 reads CASRRRGTNSNQPQHF. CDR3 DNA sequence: TGTGCCAGCCGAAGAAGGGGGACAAATAGCAATCAGCCCCAGCATTTT.

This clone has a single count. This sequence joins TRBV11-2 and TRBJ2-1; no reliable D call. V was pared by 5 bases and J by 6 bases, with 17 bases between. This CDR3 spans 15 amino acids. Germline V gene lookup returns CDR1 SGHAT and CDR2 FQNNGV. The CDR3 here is CASSPLTNVLNEQFF. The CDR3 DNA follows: TGTGCCAGCAGCCCATTAACCAACGTCCTCAATGAGCAGTTCTTC.

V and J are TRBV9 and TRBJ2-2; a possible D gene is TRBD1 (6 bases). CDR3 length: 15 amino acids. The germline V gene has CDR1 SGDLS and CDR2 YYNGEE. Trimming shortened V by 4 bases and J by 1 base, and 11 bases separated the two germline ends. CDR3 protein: CASSHPGQNTGELFF. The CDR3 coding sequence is TGTGCCAGCAGCCATCCGGGACAGAACACCGGGGAGCTGTTTTTT.

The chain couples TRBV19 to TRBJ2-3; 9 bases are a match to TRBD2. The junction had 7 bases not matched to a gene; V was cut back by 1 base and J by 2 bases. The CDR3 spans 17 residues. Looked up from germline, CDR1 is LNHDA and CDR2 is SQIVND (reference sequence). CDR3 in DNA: TGTGCCAGTAGTATAGGGGGTAGCGGGAGTCCCACAGATACGCAGTATTTT. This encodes CASSIGGSGSPTDTQYF.

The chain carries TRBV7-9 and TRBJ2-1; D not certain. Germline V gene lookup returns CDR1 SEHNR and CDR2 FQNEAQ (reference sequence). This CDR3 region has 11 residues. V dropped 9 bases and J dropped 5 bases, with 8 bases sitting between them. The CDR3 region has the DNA TGTGCCAGTACGGAGCACAATGAGCAGTTCTTC. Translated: CASTEHNEQFF.

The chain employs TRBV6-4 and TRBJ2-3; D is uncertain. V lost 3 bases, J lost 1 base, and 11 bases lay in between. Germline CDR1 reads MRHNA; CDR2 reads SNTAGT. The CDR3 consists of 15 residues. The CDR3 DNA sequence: TGTGCCAGCAGTGAGTTAGAGAGGTGCACAGATACGCAGTATTTT. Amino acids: CASSELERCTDTQYF.

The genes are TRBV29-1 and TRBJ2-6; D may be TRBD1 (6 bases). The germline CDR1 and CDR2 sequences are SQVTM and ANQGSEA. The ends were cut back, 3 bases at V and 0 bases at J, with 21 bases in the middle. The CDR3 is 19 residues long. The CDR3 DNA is TGCAGCGTTGAGACACAGATCTCGACAGGACTCTCTGGGGCCAACGTCCTGACTTTC. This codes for CSVETQISTGLSGANVLTF.

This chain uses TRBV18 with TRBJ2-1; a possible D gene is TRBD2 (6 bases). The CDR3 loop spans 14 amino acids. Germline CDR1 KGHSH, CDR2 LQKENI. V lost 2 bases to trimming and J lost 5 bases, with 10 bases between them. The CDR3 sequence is CASSPGGSDNEQFF. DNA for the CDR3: TGTGCCAGCTCACCAGGGGGGTCGGACAATGAGCAGTTCTTC. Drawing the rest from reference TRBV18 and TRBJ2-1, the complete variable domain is NAGVMQNPRHLVRRRGQEARLRCSPMKGHSHVYWYRQLPEEGLKFMVYLQKENIIDESGMPKERFSAEFPKEGPSILRIQQVVRGDSAAYFCASSPGGSDNEQFFGPGTRLTVL.

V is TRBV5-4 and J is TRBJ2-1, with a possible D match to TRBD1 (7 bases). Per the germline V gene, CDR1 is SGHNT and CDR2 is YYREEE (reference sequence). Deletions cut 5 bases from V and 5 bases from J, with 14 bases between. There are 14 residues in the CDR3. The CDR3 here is CASRGGTVNNEQFF. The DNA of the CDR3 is TGTGCCAGCAGGGGCGGGACAGTAAACAATGAGCAGTTCTTC.

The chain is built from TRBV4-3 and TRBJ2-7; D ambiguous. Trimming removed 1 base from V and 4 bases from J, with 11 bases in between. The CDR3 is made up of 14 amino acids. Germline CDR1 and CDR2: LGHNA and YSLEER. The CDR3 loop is CASSQVGFGYEQYF. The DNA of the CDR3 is TGCGCCAGCAGCCAAGTAGGGTTTGGGTACGAGCAGTACTTC.

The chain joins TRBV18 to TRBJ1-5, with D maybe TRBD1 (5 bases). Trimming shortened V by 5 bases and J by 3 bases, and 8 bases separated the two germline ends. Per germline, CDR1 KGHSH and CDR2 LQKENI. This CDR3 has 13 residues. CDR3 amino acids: CASSKQDNQPQHF. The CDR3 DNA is TGTGCCAGCTCAAAACAGGACAATCAGCCCCAGCATTTT.